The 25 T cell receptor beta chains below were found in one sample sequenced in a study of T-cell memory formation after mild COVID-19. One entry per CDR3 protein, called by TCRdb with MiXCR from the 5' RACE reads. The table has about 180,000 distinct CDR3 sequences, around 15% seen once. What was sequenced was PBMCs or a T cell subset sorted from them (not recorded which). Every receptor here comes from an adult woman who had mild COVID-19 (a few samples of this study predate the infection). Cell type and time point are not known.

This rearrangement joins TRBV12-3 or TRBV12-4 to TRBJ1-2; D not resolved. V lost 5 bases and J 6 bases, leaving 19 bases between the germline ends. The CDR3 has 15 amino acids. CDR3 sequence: CASSAQKGYNDGYTF. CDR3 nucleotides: TGTGCCAGCAGTGCCCAAAAGGGATACAATGATGGCTACACCTTC.

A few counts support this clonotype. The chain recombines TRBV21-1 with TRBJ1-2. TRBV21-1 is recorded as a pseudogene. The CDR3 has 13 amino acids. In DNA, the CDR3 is TGTGCCAGCAGCAAAGGTGCAGCAGTTGGCTACACCTTC. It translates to CASSKGAAVGYTF.

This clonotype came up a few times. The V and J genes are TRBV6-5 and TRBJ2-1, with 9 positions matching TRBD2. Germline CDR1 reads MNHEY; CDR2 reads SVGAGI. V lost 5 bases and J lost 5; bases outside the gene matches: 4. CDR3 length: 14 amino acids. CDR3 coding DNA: TGTGCCAGCAGTAAGGGACTAGCCGACAATGAGCAGTTCTTC. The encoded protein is CASSKGLADNEQFF.

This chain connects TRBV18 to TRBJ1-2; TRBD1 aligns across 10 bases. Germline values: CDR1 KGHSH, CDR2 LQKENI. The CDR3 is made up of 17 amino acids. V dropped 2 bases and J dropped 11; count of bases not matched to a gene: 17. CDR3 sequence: CASSPRQGAHVTAGYTF. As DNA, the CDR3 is TGTGCCAGCTCACCAAGACAGGGGGCGCATGTAACGGCTGGGTACACCTTC. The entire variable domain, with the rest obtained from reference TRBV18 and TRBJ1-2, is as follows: NAGVMQNPRHLVRRRGQEARLRCSPMKGHSHVYWYRQLPEEGLKFMVYLQKENIIDESGMPKERFSAEFPKEGPSILRIQQVVRGDSAAYFCASSPRQGAHVTAGYTFGSGTRLTVV.

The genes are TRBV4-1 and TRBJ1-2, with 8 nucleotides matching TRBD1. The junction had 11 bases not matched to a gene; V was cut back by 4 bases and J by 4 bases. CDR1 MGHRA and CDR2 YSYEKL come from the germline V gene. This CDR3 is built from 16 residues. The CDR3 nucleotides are TGCGCCAGCAGCCTTGGAGGACAGGGTTCTGGCTATGGCTACACCTTC. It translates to CASSLGGQGSGYGYTF.

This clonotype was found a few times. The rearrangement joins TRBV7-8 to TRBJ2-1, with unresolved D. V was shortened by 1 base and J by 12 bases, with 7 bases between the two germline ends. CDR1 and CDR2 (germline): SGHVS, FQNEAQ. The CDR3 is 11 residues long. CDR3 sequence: CASSLGIGQFF. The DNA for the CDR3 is TGTGCCAGCAGCTTAGGGATTGGGCAGTTCTTC.

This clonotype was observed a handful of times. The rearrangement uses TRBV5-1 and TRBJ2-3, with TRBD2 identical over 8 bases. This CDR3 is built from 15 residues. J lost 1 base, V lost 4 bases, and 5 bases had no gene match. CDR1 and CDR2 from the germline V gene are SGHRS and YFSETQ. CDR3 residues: CASSPRGGGTDTQYF. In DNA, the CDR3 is TGCGCCAGCAGCCCACGGGGGGGCGGCACAGATACGCAGTATTTT.

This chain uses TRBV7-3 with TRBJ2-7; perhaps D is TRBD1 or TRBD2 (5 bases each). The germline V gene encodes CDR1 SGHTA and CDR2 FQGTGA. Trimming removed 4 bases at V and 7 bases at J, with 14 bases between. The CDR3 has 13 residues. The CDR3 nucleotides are TGTGCCAGCAGCTCCGGGGCCAGGGAAGAGCAGTACTTC. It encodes CASSSGAREEQYF. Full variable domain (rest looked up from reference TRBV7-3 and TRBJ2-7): GAGVSQTPSNKVTEKGKYVELRCDPISGHTALYWYRQSLGQGPEFLIYFQGTGAADDSGLPNDRFFAVRPEGSVSTLKIQRTERGDSAVYLCASSSGAREEQYFGPGTRLTVT.

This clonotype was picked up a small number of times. The CDR3 DNA reads as TGCGCCAGCAGCCCCGGGAGACAGAATTCACCCCTCCACTTT. As protein: CASSPGRQNSPLHF. The chain combines TRBV5-1 with TRBJ1-6; a weak D match, TRBD1 (5 bases). Trimming removed 4 bases at V and 7 bases at J, with 12 bases between. In germline, CDR1 is SGHRS, CDR2 YFSETQ. The CDR3 totals 14 residues.

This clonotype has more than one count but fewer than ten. DNA of the CDR3: TGTGCCAGCAGTCGAGCGGGGGGGGTCCTTACAGATACGCAGTATTTT. Translating gives CASSRAGGVLTDTQYF. V usage is TRBV2 and J usage is TRBJ2-3; 10 bases map to TRBD2. Trimming at V came to 5 bases and at J to 3 bases, leaving 8 bases not matched to a gene. This CDR3 spans 16 amino acids. CDR1 SNHLY and CDR2 FYNNEI come from the germline V gene.

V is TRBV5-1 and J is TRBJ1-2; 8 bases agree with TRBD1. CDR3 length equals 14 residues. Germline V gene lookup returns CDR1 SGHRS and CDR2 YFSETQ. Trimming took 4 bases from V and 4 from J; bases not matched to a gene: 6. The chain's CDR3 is CASSREGQVYGYTF. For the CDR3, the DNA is TGCGCCAGCAGCAGAGAGGGACAGGTCTATGGCTACACCTTC.

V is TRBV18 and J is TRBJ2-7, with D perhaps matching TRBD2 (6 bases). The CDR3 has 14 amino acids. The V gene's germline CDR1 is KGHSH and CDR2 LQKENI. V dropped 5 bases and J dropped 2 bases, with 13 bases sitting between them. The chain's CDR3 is CASSTISGPYEQYF. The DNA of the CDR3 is TGTGCCAGCTCAACGATTAGCGGCCCCTACGAGCAGTACTTC. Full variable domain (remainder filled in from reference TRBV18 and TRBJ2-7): NAGVMQNPRHLVRRRGQEARLRCSPMKGHSHVYWYRQLPEEGLKFMVYLQKENIIDESGMPKERFSAEFPKEGPSILRIQQVVRGDSAAYFCASSTISGPYEQYFGPGTRLTVT.

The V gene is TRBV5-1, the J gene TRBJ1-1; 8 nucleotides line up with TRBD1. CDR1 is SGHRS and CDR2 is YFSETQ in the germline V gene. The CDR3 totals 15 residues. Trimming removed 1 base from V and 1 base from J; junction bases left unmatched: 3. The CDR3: CASSLTGQGNTEAFF. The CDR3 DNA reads TGCGCCAGCAGCTTGACTGGACAGGGGAACACTGAAGCTTTCTTT. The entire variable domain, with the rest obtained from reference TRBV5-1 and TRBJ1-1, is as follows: KAGVTQTPRYLIKTRGQQVTLSCSPISGHRSVSWYQQTPGQGLQFLFEYFSETQRNKGNFPGRFSGRQFSNSRSEMNVSTLELGDSALYLCASSLTGQGNTEAFFGQGTRLTVV.

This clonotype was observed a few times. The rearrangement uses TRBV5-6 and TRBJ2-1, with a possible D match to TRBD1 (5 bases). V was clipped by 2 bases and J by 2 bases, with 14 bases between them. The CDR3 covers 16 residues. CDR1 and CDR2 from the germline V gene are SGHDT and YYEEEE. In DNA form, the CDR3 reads TGTGCCAGCAGCTTTGGACAAAGCCCTGCCTACAATGAGCAGTTCTTC. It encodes CASSFGQSPAYNEQFF.

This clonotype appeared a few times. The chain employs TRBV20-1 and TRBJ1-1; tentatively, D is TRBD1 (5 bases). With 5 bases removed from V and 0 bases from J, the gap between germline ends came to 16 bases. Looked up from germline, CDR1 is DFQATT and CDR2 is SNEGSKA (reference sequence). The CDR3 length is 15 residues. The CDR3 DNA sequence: TGCAGTGCTCTGGGGCAGACGTGGATGAACACTGAAGCTTTCTTT. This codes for CSALGQTWMNTEAFF.

The CDR3 loop is CASTFSGGENTIYF. As DNA, the CDR3 is TGTGCCAGCACCTTTTCGGGGGGCGAAAACACCATATATTTT. The J gene is TRBJ1-3, the V gene TRBV12-3 or TRBV12-4; tentative D call: TRBD1 (6 bases). Trimming took 7 bases from V and 6 from J, leaving 16 bases between them. CDR3 length equals 14 residues.

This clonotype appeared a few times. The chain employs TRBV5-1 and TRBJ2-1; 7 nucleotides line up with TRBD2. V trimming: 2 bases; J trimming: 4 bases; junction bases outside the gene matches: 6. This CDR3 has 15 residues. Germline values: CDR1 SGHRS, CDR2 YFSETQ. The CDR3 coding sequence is TGCGCCAGCAGCTTAAGCGGGATTTCGTACAATGAGCAGTTCTTC. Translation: CASSLSGISYNEQFF.

Here the CDR3 DNA reads TGTGCCAGCAGTAGGCAACTCCCAGGGTCCTACGAGCAGTACTTC. It translates to CASSRQLPGSYEQYF. The chain combines TRBV5-5 with TRBJ2-7; D possibly corresponds to TRBD1 (5 bases). This CDR3 spans 15 amino acids. The V and J ends lost 5 bases and 1 base respectively, with 16 bases between them. Germline V lookup: CDR1 SGHKS, CDR2 YYEKEE (reference sequence).

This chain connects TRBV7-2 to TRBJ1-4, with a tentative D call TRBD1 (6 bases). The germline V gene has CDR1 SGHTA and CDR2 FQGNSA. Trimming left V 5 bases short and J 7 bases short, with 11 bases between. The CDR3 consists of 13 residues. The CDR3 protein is CASSPEGGEKLFF. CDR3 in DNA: TGTGCCAGCAGCCCGGAGGGGGGTGAAAAACTGTTTTTT.

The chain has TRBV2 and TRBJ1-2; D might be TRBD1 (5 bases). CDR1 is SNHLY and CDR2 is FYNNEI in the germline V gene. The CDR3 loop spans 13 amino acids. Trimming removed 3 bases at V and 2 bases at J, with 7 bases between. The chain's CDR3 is CASSDEGNYGYTF. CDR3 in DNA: TGTGCCAGCAGTGACGAGGGGAACTATGGCTACACCTTC.

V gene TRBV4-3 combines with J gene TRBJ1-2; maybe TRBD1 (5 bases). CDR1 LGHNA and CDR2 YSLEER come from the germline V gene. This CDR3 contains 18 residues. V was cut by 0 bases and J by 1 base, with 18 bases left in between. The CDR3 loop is CASSQDYPRDLVNYGYTF. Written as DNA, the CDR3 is TGCGCCAGCAGCCAAGATTATCCCCGGGACCTCGTTAACTATGGCTACACCTTC.

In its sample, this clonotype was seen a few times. CDR3 nucleotide sequence: TGTGCCAGCAGCTTAACGGGGGTGACAGACACCATATATTTT. It encodes CASSLTGVTDTIYF. V gene TRBV7-9 combines with J gene TRBJ1-3, with a possible D match to TRBD1 (5 bases). Germline V lookup: CDR1 SEHNR, CDR2 FQNEAQ (reference sequence). The V end lost 2 bases, the J end lost 8 bases, and 13 bases lay between the germline ends. CDR3 size: 14 residues.

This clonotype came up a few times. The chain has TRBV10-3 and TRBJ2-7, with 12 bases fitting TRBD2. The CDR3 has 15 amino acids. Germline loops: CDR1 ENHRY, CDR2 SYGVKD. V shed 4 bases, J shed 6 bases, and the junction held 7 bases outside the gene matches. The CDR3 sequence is CAISARLAGVSEQYF. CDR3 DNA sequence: TGTGCCATCAGTGCCAGACTAGCGGGAGTCAGCGAGCAGTACTTC.

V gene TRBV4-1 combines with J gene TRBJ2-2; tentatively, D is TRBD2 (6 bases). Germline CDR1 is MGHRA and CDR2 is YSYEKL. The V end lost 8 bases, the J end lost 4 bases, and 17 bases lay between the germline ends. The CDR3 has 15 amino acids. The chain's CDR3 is CASLRLGGTTGELFF. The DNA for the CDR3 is TGCGCCAGCTTGCGGCTAGGAGGGACCACCGGGGAGCTGTTTTTT.

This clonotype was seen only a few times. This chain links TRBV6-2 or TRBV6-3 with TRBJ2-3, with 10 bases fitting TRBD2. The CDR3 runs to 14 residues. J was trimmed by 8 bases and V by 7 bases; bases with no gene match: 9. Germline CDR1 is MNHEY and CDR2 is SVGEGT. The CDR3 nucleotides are TGTGCCAGCAACACACTAGCGGGGCCCTCTACGCAGTATTTT. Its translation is CASNTLAGPSTQYF.